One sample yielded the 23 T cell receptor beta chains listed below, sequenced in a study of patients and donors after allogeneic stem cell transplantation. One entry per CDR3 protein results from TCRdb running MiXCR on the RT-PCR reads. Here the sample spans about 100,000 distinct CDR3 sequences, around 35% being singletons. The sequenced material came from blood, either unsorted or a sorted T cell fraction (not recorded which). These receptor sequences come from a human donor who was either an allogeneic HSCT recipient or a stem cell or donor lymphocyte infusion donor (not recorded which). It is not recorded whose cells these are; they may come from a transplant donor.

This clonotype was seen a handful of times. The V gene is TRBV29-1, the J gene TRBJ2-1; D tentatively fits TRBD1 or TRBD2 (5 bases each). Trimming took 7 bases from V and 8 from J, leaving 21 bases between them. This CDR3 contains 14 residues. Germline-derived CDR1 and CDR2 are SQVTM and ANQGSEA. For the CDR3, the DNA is TGCAGCGCTCTCCGGGACGTGTGGTCGTATGAGCAGTTCTTC. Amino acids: CSALRDVWSYEQFF.

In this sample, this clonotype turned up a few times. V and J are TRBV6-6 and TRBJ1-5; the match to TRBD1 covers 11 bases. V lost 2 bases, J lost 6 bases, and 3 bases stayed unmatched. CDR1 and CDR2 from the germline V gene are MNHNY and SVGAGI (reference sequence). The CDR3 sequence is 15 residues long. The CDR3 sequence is CASSYGQGAGQPQHF. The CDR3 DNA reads TGTGCCAGCAGTTACGGACAGGGGGCGGGTCAGCCCCAGCATTTT.

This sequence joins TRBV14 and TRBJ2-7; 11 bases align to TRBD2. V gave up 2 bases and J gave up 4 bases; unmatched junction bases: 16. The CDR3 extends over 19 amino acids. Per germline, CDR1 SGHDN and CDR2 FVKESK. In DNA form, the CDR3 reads TGTGCCAGCAGCCAAAAGCCTCCGATTTGGCTAGCGGGAGGATACGAGCAGTACTTC. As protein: CASSQKPPIWLAGGYEQYF. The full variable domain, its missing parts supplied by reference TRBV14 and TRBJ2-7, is EAGVTQFPSHSVIEKGQTVTLRCDPISGHDNLYWYRRVMGKEIKFLLHFVKESKQDESGMPNNRFLAERTGGTYSTLKVQPAELEDSGVYFCASSQKPPIWLAGGYEQYFGPGTRLTVT.

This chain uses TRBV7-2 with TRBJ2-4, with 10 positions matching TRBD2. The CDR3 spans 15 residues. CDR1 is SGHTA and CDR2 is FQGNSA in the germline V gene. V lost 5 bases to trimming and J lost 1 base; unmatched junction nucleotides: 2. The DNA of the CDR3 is TGTGCCAGCAGCGGTAGCGGGAGGGCCAAAAACATTCAGTACTTC. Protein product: CASSGSGRAKNIQYF. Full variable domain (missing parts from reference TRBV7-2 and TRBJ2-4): GAGVSQSPSNKVTEKGKDVELRCDPISGHTALYWYRQSLGQGLEFLIYFQGNSAPDKSGLPSDRFSAERTGGSVSTLTIQRTQQEDSAVYLCASSGSGRAKNIQYFGAGTRLSVL.

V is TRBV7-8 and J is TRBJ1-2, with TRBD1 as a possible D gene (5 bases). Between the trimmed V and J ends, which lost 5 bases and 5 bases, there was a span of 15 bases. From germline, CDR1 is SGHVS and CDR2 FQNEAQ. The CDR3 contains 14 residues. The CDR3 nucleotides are TGTGCCAGCAGCACCCCGGCAGGGTCTTATGGCTACACCTTC. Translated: CASSTPAGSYGYTF. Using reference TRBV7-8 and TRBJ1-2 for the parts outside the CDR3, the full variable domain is GAGVSQSPRYKVAKRGQDVALRCDPISGHVSLFWYQQALGQGPEFLTYFQNEAQLDKSGLPSDRFFAERPEGSVSTLKIQRTQQEDSAVYLCASSTPAGSYGYTFGSGTRLTVV.

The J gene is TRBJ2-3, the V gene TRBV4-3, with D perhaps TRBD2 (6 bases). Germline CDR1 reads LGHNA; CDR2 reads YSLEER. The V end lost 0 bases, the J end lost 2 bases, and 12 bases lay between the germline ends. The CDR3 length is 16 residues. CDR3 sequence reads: CASSQEIAVNTDTQYF. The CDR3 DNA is TGCGCCAGCAGCCAAGAGATAGCGGTGAACACAGATACGCAGTATTTT.

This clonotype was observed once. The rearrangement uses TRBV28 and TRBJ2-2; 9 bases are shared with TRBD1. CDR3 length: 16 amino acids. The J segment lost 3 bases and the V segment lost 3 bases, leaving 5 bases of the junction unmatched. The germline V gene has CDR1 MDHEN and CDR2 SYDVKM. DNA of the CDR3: TGTGCCAGCAGTTTTGGCGACAGGGGGTACACCGGGGAGCTGTTTTTT. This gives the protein CASSFGDRGYTGELFF. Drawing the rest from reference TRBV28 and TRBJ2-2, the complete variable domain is DVKVTQSSRYLVKRTGEKVFLECVQDMDHENMFWYRQDPGLGLRLIYFSYDVKMKEKGDIPEGYSVSREKKERFSLILESASTNQTSMYLCASSFGDRGYTGELFFGEGSRLTVL.

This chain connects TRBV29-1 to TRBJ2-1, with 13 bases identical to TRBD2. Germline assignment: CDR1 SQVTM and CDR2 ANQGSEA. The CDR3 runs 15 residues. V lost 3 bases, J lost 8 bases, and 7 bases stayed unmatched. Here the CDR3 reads CSVERLAGGTYEQFF. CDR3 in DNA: TGCAGCGTTGAGAGACTAGCGGGAGGTACATATGAGCAGTTCTTC.

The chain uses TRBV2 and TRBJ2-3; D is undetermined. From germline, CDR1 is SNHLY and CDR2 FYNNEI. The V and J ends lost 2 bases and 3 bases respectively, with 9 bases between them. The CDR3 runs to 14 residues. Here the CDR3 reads CASSELSRTDTQYF. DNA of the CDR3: TGTGCCAGCAGTGAATTAAGTCGGACAGATACGCAGTATTTT. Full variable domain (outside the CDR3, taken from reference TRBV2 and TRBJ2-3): EPEVTQTPSHQVTQMGQEVILRCVPISNHLYFYWYRQILGQKVEFLVSFYNNEISEKSEIFDDQFSVERPDGSNFTLKIRSTKLEDSAMYFCASSELSRTDTQYFGPGTRLTVL.

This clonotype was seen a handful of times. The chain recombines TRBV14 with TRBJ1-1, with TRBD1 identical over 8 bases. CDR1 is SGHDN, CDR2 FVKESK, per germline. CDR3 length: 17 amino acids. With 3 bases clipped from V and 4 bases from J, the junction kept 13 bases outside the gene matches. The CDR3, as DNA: TGTGCCAGCAGCCATTTCCAGGGGGCGCTTCCGGGCACTGAAGCTTTCTTT. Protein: CASSHFQGALPGTEAFF. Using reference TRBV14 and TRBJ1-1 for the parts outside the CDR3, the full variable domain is EAGVTQFPSHSVIEKGQTVTLRCDPISGHDNLYWYRRVMGKEIKFLLHFVKESKQDESGMPNNRFLAERTGGTYSTLKVQPAELEDSGVYFCASSHFQGALPGTEAFFGQGTRLTVV.

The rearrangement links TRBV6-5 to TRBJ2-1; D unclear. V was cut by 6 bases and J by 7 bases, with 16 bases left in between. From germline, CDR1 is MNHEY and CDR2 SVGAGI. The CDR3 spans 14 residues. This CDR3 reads CASRYSPSRNEQFF. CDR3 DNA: TGTGCCAGCAGATACAGCCCTAGTAGGAATGAGCAGTTCTTC.

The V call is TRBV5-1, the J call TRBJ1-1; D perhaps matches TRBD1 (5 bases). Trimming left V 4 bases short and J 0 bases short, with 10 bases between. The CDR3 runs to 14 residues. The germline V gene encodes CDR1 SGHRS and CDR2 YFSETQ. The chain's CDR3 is CASSATVLNTEAFF. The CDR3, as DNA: TGCGCCAGCAGCGCGACAGTACTGAACACTGAAGCTTTCTTT.

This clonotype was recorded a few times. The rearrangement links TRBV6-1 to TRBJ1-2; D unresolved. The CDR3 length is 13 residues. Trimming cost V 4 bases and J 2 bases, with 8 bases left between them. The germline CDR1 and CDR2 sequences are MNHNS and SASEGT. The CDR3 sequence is CASSVFENYGYTF. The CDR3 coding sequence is TGTGCCAGCAGTGTCTTCGAGAACTATGGCTACACCTTC.

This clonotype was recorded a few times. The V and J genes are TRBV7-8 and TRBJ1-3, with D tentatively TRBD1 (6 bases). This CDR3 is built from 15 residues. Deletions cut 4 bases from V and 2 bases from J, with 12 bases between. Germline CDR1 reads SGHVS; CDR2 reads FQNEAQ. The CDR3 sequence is CASSSYRVPGNTIYF. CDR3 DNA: TGTGCCAGCAGCTCATACAGGGTTCCTGGAAACACCATATATTTT.

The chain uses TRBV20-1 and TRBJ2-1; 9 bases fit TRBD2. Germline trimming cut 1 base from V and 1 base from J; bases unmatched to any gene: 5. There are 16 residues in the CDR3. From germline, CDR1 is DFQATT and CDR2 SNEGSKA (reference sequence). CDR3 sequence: CSARGVAGDSYNEQFF. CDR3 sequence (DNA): TGCAGTGCTAGAGGGGTAGCGGGAGATTCCTACAATGAGCAGTTCTTC.

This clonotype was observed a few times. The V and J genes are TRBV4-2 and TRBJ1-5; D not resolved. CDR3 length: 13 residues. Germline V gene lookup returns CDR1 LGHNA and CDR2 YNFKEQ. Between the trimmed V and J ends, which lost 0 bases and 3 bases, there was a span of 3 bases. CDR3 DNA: TGTGCCAGCAGCCAAGACCCCAATCAGCCCCAGCATTTT. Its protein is CASSQDPNQPQHF.

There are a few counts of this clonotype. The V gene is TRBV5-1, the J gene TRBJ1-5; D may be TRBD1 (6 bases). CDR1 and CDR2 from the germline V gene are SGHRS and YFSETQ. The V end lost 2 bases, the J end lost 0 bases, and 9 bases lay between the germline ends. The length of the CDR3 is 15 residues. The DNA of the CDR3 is TGCGCCAGCAGCTTACAGGGTTATAGCAATCAGCCCCAGCATTTT. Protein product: CASSLQGYSNQPQHF. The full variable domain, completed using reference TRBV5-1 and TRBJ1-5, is KAGVTQTPRYLIKTRGQQVTLSCSPISGHRSVSWYQQTPGQGLQFLFEYFSETQRNKGNFPGRFSGRQFSNSRSEMNVSTLELGDSALYLCASSLQGYSNQPQHFGDGTRLSIL.

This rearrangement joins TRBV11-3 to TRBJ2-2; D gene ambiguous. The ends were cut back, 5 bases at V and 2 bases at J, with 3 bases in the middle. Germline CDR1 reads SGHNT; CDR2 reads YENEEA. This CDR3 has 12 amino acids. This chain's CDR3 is CASSANTGELFF. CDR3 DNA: TGTGCCAGCAGCGCTAACACCGGGGAGCTGTTTTTT. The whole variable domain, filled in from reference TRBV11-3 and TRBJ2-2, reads EAGVVQSPRYKIIEKKQPVAFWCNPISGHNTLYWYLQNLGQGPELLIRYENEEAVDDSQLPKDRFSAERLKGVDSTLKIQPAELGDSAVYLCASSANTGELFFGEGSRLTVL.

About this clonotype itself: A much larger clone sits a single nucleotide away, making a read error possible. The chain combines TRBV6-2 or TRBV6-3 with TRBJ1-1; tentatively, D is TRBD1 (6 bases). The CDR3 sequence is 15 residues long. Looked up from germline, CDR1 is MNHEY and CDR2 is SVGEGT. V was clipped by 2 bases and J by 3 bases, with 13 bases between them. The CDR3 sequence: CASSYEAGADTEAFF. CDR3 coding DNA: TGTGCCAGCAGTTACGAAGCAGGGGCGGACACTGAAGCTTTCTTT.

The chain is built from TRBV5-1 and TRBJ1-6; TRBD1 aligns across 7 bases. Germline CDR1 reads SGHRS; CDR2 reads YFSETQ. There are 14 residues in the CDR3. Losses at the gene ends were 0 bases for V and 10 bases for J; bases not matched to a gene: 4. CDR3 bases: TGCGCCAGCAGCTTGGTAGGGGGCTCATCACCCCTCCACTTT. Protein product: CASSLVGGSSPLHF.

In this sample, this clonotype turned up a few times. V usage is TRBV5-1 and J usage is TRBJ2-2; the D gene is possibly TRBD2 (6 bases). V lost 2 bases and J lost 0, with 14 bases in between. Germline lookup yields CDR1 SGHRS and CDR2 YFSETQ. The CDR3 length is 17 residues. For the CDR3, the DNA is TGCGCCAGCAGCTTTAAGACGGACTATTCGAACACCGGGGAGCTGTTTTTT. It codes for CASSFKTDYSNTGELFF.

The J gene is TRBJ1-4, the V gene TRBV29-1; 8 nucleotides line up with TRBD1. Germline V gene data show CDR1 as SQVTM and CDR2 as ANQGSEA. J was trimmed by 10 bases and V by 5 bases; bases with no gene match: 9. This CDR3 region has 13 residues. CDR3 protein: CSVPLQGDGKLFF. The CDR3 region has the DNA TGCAGCGTTCCGCTACAGGGGGACGGAAAACTGTTTTTT.

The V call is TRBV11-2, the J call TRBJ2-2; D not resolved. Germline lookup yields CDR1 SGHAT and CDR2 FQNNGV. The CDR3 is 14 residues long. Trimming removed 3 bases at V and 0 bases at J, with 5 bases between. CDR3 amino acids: CASSFPPNTGELFF. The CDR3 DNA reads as TGTGCCAGCAGCTTCCCACCGAACACCGGGGAGCTGTTTTTT.